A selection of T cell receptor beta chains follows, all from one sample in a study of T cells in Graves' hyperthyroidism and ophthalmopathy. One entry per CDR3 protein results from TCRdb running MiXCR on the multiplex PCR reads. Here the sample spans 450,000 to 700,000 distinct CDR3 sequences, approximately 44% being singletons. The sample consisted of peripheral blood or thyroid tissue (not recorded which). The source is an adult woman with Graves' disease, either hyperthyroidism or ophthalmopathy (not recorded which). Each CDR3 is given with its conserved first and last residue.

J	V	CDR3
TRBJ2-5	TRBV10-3	CAISGGQGGETQYF
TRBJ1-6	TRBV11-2	CASSLAMGGFPLHF
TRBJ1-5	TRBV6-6	CASTHGTGGIQPQHF
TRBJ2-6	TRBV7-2	CANSLRGGANVLTF
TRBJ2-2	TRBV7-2	CASSPRRGGGELFF
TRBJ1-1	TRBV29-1	CSVTLRASWEAFF
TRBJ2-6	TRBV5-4	CASSLGQGIMNTEAF
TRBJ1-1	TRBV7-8	CASSYRKNTEAFF
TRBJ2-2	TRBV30	CAWALHTGELFF
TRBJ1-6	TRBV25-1	CASSVNRGPLHF
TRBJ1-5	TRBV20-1	CSARAGTGSSQHF
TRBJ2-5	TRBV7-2	CASSPRWGADDETQYF